This entry describes one T cell receptor beta chain. The antigen remains unidentified. Profiled with immunoSEQ multiplex PCR; TCRdb holds only in-frame clones, not every one. The sample lists over 75,000 clones; approximately 90% were seen once. This entry belongs to a study of OX40 agonist ivuxolimab in advanced cancers. Study in general: Intravenous ivuxolimab was administered to patients every 2 weeks at 0.01 to 10 mg/kg. A mean age of 60 years, range about 23 to 90, was recorded, and 80% to 90% were male. Study-level results: At 0.1 to 3.0 mg/kg and by week 6, CD4+ and CD8+ T cells in the blood had expanded clonally.

The sampling schedule covered blood at baseline, cycle 4 day 1, and cycle 7 day 1. CDR3 length equals 14 residues. Germline assignment: CDR1 SGHAT and CDR2 FQNNGV. V was pared by 1 base and J by 6 bases, with 3 bases of the junction left unmatched. The receptor's source is an adult with an advanced solid tumor such as melanoma, head and neck, liver or kidney cancer. This chain joins TRBV11-2 and TRBJ2-7; 10 bases map to TRBD2. Specimen: CD4+ or CD8+ T cells sorted from blood, collected in a trial of the OX40 agonist ivuxolimab. In nucleotides, the CDR3 is TGTGCCAGCAGCTTAGTTGAGCGGGAGGGCGAGCAGTACTTC. Its translation is CASSLVEREGEQYF. Based on the CDR3 plus reference TRBV11-2 and TRBJ2-7, the full variable domain is EAGVAQSPRYKIIEKRQSVAFWCNPISGHATLYWYQQILGQGPKLLIQFQNNGVVDDSQLPKDRFSAERLKGVDSTLKIQPAKLEDSAVYLCASSLVEREGEQYFGPGTRLTVT.